Below, 9 T cell receptor beta chains from the same sample are listed, as sequenced in a study of monozygotic twins with cystic fibrosis (dated by TCRdb to about 2021). The library was made by the immunoSEQ multiplex PCR assay. The table was pulled from immuneACCESS by TCRdb, which kept in-frame rearrangements only. Such tables lose some clones; where checked, under half of the loss comes from unresolved V genes, and the rest has no known cause. Counted in this sample were some 10,000 clones; approximately 99.4% of them appeared once. The ten largest clones take up around 0.4% of the sample. Material for sequencing was blood. The receptors were gathered from a man in his late teens or twenties with cystic fibrosis.

V gene TRBV27 combines with J gene TRBJ2-7, with 10 bases that match TRBD1. The CDR3 sequence is 15 residues long. In germline, CDR1 is MNHEY, CDR2 SMNVEV (reference sequence). The J segment lost 7 bases and the V segment lost 5 bases, leaving 11 bases of the junction unmatched. The CDR3 DNA sequence: TGTGCCAGCAGTCAGAAGACAGGGGGCAGAGGGGAGCAGTACTTC. Translated, it gives CASSQKTGGRGEQYF.

The rearrangement uses TRBV27 and TRBJ1-5, with a possible D match to TRBD1 (6 bases). Germline assignment: CDR1 MNHEY and CDR2 SMNVEV (reference sequence). The CDR3 runs 15 residues. Trimming stripped 8 bases from V and 4 bases from J, with 18 bases between. CDR3 residues: CASSWGAVGNQPQHF. CDR3 in DNA: TGTGCCAGCTCCTGGGGGGCTGTAGGGAATCAGCCCCAGCATTTT.

The chain is built from TRBV28 and TRBJ2-7; no definite D call. The CDR3 covers 14 residues. The V gene lost 5 bases and the J gene lost 4 bases, with 15 bases spanning the gap. Germline values: CDR1 MDHEN, CDR2 SYDVKM. As DNA, the CDR3 is TGTGCCAGCAGTCCCTCGGGCCTCACTTACGAGCAGTACTTC. Translating it yields CASSPSGLTYEQYF. The whole variable domain, remainder taken from reference TRBV28 and TRBJ2-7, is DVKVTQSSRYLVKRTGEKVFLECVQDMDHENMFWYRQDPGLGLRLIYFSYDVKMKEKGDIPEGYSVSREKKERFSLILESASTNQTSMYLCASSPSGLTYEQYFGPGTRLTVT.

The chain is built from TRBV11-3 and TRBJ2-1; D is undetermined. Looked up from germline, CDR1 is SGHNT and CDR2 is YENEEA. This CDR3 contains 15 residues. V was shortened by 2 bases and J by 6 bases, with 14 bases between the two germline ends. The CDR3 sequence is CASSLNSVRSNEQFF. The DNA for the CDR3 is TGTGCCAGCAGCTTAAACAGTGTGAGATCCAATGAGCAGTTCTTC.

This clone was seen a single time. V is TRBV19 and J is TRBJ1-5; D call uncertain. Trimming took 5 bases from V and 11 from J, leaving 13 bases between them. The V gene's germline CDR1 is LNHDA and CDR2 SQIVND (reference sequence). The CDR3 covers 12 residues. CDR3 DNA: TGTGCCAGTAGTGTGTCCGGTATGGCCCAGCATTTT. Its protein product is CASSVSGMAQHF.

This chain links TRBV7-8 with TRBJ2-1, with 7 positions matching TRBD1. V shed 5 bases, J shed 6 bases, and the junction held 7 bases outside the gene matches. In germline, CDR1 is SGHVS, CDR2 FQNEAQ. The CDR3 length is 14 residues. The CDR3 DNA is TGTGCCAGCAGCCGAGCGACAGGGATCAATGAGCAGTTCTTC. This translates into CASSRATGINEQFF.

The rearrangement joins TRBV18 to TRBJ2-1; 8 bases map to TRBD2. CDR1 and CDR2 (germline): KGHSH, LQKENI. J gave up 8 bases and V 2 bases, and 5 bases lay outside the gene matches. The CDR3 has 14 residues. The DNA for the CDR3 is TGTGCCAGCTCACCAGGACTAGCCTGCTATGAGCAGTTCTTC. This gives the protein CASSPGLACYEQFF.

The rearrangement uses TRBV6-5 and TRBJ1-2; maybe TRBD1 (6 bases). V shed 0 bases and J shed 8 bases, with 19 bases lying between them. Looked up from germline, CDR1 is MNHEY and CDR2 is SVGAGI. The CDR3 extends over 16 amino acids. As DNA, the CDR3 is TGTGCCAGCAGTTACTCGAACCTGGGGGCAATGAACGGCTACACCTTC. Protein: CASSYSNLGAMNGYTF.

The V and J genes are TRBV30 and TRBJ2-2; 11 positions match TRBD2. Germline CDR1 GTSNPN, CDR2 SVGIG (reference sequence). The length of the CDR3 is 16 residues. The V gene end was trimmed by 0 bases and the J gene end by 3 bases; junction bases not matched to a gene: 3. For the CDR3, the DNA is TGTGCCTGGAGTGTGACTAGCGGGGTCGACACCGGGGAGCTGTTTTTT. Protein: CAWSVTSGVDTGELFF.